Listed here are 27 T cell receptor beta chains from one sample, sequenced in a study of beta chain features in type 1 diabetes. General study results and limits: People with Type 1 diabetes carried modestly yet significantly shorter TCRB CDR3s in all four CD4+ subsets.

The whole isolated RNA underwent reverse transcription, so sequencing captured expressed TCRB transcripts. The data were produced by immunoSEQ multiplex PCR, yet TCRdb's version contains in-frame clones alone and is incomplete. The sample has some 700,000 clones; around 15% are singletons. These receptors lack a known antigen. The sequenced sample consisted of naive CD4+ T cells from blood. These receptors all come from a young man with type 1 diabetes.

This clone turned up a few times. As DNA, the CDR3 is TGTGCCAGCAGCCCTAGGACAGAGGGGAATTCACCCCTCCACTTT. Its protein is CASSPRTEGNSPLHF. The V call is TRBV7-9, the J call TRBJ1-6; D is possibly TRBD1 (6 bases). The germline V and J ends were trimmed by 5 bases and 7 bases, with 15 bases remaining between them. In germline, CDR1 is SEHNR, CDR2 FQNEAQ (reference sequence). The CDR3 has 15 residues.

The rearrangement uses TRBV4-2 and TRBJ1-2, with D uncertain. Germline values: CDR1 LGHNA, CDR2 YNFKEQ. The V and J ends lost 0 bases and 3 bases respectively, with 5 bases between them. This CDR3 has 13 amino acids. CDR3 nucleotide sequence: TGTGCCAGCAGCCAAGATGCGGACTATGGCTACACCTTC. Its protein is CASSQDADYGYTF.

The rearrangement joins TRBV5-1 to TRBJ1-5, with D perhaps matching TRBD1 (5 bases). The CDR3 is 15 residues long. CDR1 is SGHRS, CDR2 YFSETQ, per germline. V was clipped by 1 base and J by 6 bases, with 14 bases between them. In DNA form, the CDR3 reads TGCGCCAGCAGCTTGACAGGAGATCGTAGTCAGCCCCAGCATTTT. It codes for CASSLTGDRSQPQHF.

This chain connects TRBV6-5 to TRBJ1-1; 9 bases match TRBD1. Germline lookup yields CDR1 MNHEY and CDR2 SVGAGI. The CDR3 extends over 14 amino acids. V shed 4 bases, J shed 0 bases, and the junction held 0 bases outside the gene matches. The CDR3 sequence is CASSWTGVNTEAFF. CDR3 nucleotide sequence: TGTGCCAGCAGTTGGACAGGGGTGAACACTGAAGCTTTCTTT.

This rearrangement joins TRBV25-1 to TRBJ2-7, with 10 bases fitting TRBD1. This CDR3 spans 15 amino acids. Trimming at V came to 1 base and at J to 2 bases, leaving 2 bases not matched to a gene. The germline V gene has CDR1 MGHDK and CDR2 SYGVNS. Here the CDR3 DNA reads TGTGCCAGCAGTGAATCCGGGACAGGGGCCTACGAGCAGTACTTC. Amino acids: CASSESGTGAYEQYF.

This clone occurred a few times. The rearrangement uses TRBV4-1 and TRBJ1-4, with 9 bases that match TRBD1. V shed 0 bases and J 4 bases; nucleotides not matched to a gene: 0. The CDR3 runs to 15 residues. Looked up from germline, CDR1 is MGHRA and CDR2 is YSYEKL. The CDR3 DNA reads TGCGCCAGCAGCCAAGAGGACAGGGGTAATGAAAAACTGTTTTTT. It encodes CASSQEDRGNEKLFF.

The V call is TRBV7-2, the J call TRBJ2-4; D assignment may be TRBD1 or TRBD2 (5 bases each). From germline, CDR1 is SGHTA and CDR2 FQGNSA. This CDR3 is 15 amino acids long. Trimming shortened V by 4 bases and J by 7 bases, and 17 bases separated the two germline ends. DNA for the CDR3: TGTGCCAGCAGCTACGACTGGGGGTCATCGAACATTCAGTACTTC. This translates into CASSYDWGSSNIQYF.

The V gene is TRBV5-1, the J gene TRBJ2-7; tentative D call: TRBD1 (6 bases). Germline CDR1 and CDR2: SGHRS and YFSETQ. Between the trimmed V and J ends, which lost 0 bases and 2 bases, there was a span of 12 bases. The CDR3 has 15 residues. CDR3 bases: TGCGCCAGCAGCTTGGCACAGGGAAGCCCCTACGAGCAGTACTTC. It encodes CASSLAQGSPYEQYF. Supplemented by reference TRBV5-1 and TRBJ2-7, the full variable domain reads KAGVTQTPRYLIKTRGQQVTLSCSPISGHRSVSWYQQTPGQGLQFLFEYFSETQRNKGNFPGRFSGRQFSNSRSEMNVSTLELGDSALYLCASSLAQGSPYEQYFGPGTRLTVT.

This clone was seen more than once but under ten times. This same CDR3 is encoded by further DNA sequences in the sample. The rearrangement joins TRBV10-3 to TRBJ2-7, with D unclear. This CDR3 is built from 11 residues. V lost 5 bases to trimming and J lost 1 base, with 3 bases between them. In germline, CDR1 is ENHRY, CDR2 SYGVKD. CDR3 region: CAISSSYEQYF. CDR3 in DNA: TGTGCCATCAGTTCGTCCTACGAGCAGTACTTC.

The CDR3 DNA reads as TGTGCCAGTAGTCTACGTAATGAGCAGTTCTTC. The encoded protein is CASSLRNEQFF. The chain joins TRBV19 to TRBJ2-1; unclear D gene. Trimming took 5 bases from V and 7 from J, leaving 6 bases between them. Germline loops: CDR1 LNHDA, CDR2 SQIVND (reference sequence). CDR3 length: 11 amino acids.

This clone has only a few counts. The rearrangement joins TRBV14 to TRBJ2-7; no firm D call. The CDR3 is 13 amino acids. Germline lookup yields CDR1 SGHDN and CDR2 FVKESK. Trimming removed 3 bases from V and 2 bases from J, with 8 bases in between. CDR3: CASSHPGAYEQYF. CDR3 nucleotide sequence: TGTGCCAGCAGCCACCCAGGAGCCTACGAGCAGTACTTC.

The chain couples TRBV29-1 to TRBJ2-5; D call uncertain. The CDR3 contains 13 residues. Trimming left V 7 bases short and J 4 bases short, with 16 bases between. The germline V gene encodes CDR1 SQVTM and CDR2 ANQGSEA. The CDR3 DNA sequence: TGCAGCGCCCCCCCATATGAAGGAGAGACCCAGTACTTC. The encoded protein is CSAPPYEGETQYF.

In this sample, this clone turned up many times. The chain recombines TRBV4-1 with TRBJ2-4; the D gene is possibly TRBD1 (6 bases). The CDR3 sequence is 15 residues long. CDR1 and CDR2 (germline): MGHRA, YSYEKL. Trimming took off 0 bases at V and 7 bases at J, with 13 bases between the two ends. The CDR3 here is CASSQDVQGPNIQYF. The CDR3 coding sequence is TGCGCCAGCAGCCAAGATGTACAGGGTCCGAACATTCAGTACTTC.

This clone was counted only a few times. J is TRBJ2-1 and V is TRBV5-1; D not certain. Deletions cut 2 bases from V and 2 bases from J, with 2 bases between. CDR3 length equals 12 residues. CDR1 is SGHRS and CDR2 is YFSETQ in the germline V gene. In DNA form, the CDR3 reads TGCGCCAGCAGCTTTACCTACAATGAGCAGTTCTTC. Protein product: CASSFTYNEQFF.

The sample holds a few counts of this clone. The chain employs TRBV28 and TRBJ2-6, with D perhaps TRBD1 (5 bases). This CDR3 has 17 residues. Between the trimmed V and J ends, which lost 1 base and 7 bases, there was a span of 17 bases. Germline V gene sequence: CDR1 MDHEN, CDR2 SYDVKM. CDR3: CASSLFPGRQIANVLTF. The CDR3 DNA follows: TGTGCCAGCAGTTTATTCCCAGGGCGACAGATCGCCAACGTCCTGACTTTC.

This clone was counted between two and nine times. The V call is TRBV4-1, the J call TRBJ2-6, with 10 bases fitting TRBD1. This CDR3 has 20 amino acids. Germline CDR1 MGHRA, CDR2 YSYEKL. The V segment lost 1 base and the J segment 2 bases; nucleotides outside the gene matches: 11. The CDR3 sequence: CASSQAETGGSWAGANVLTF. CDR3 sequence (DNA): TGCGCCAGCAGCCAAGCCGAGACAGGGGGCTCGTGGGCTGGGGCCAACGTCCTGACTTTC.

The table lists this clone with a few counts. The gene calls are TRBV28 and TRBJ1-1; D gene unclear. Germline CDR1 reads MDHEN; CDR2 reads SYDVKM. The CDR3 runs 14 residues. The germline V and J ends were trimmed by 1 base and 2 bases, with 8 bases remaining between them. CDR3 bases: TGTGCCAGCAGTTTATCTTTGAGAAACACTGAAGCTTTCTTT. Its protein product is CASSLSLRNTEAFF.

Only a few counts were recorded for this clone. The V gene is TRBV7-9, the J gene TRBJ1-3; maybe TRBD1 (5 bases). CDR1 is SEHNR, CDR2 FQNEAQ, per germline (reference sequence). This CDR3 is 13 amino acids long. Trimming shortened V by 5 bases and J by 1 base, and 6 bases separated the two germline ends. This chain's CDR3 is CASSRGSGNTIYF. The CDR3, as DNA: TGTGCCAGCAGCCGGGGGTCTGGAAACACCATATATTTT.

J is TRBJ2-5 and V is TRBV18, with TRBD1 as a possible D gene (6 bases). Looked up from germline, CDR1 is KGHSH and CDR2 is LQKENI. Trimming took 3 bases from V and 4 from J, leaving 12 bases between them. The CDR3 length is 14 residues. DNA for the CDR3: TGTGCCAGCTCACCGGACAGAGGAGGAGAGACCCAGTACTTC. Protein product: CASSPDRGGETQYF.

The chain combines TRBV11-2 with TRBJ2-1; 8 nucleotides align to TRBD2. The length of the CDR3 is 16 residues. Trimming removed 6 bases from V and 4 bases from J; junction bases left unmatched: 11. Germline values: CDR1 SGHAT, CDR2 FQNNGV. This chain's CDR3 is CASSPSGSGGYNEQFF. DNA of the CDR3: TGTGCCAGCAGTCCCTCGGGCAGCGGGGGATACAATGAGCAGTTCTTC.

Remarks on this clone: Other DNA sequences within the sample encode an identical CDR3. The chain employs TRBV29-1 and TRBJ1-1; possibly TRBD1 for D (5 bases). The CDR3 is 11 residues long. CDR1 and CDR2 from the germline V gene are SQVTM and ANQGSEA. Trimming removed 4 bases from V and 8 bases from J, with 11 bases in between. The CDR3 is CSVGQLSEAFF. In nucleotides, the CDR3 is TGCAGCGTTGGACAGCTTTCCGAAGCTTTCTTT.

This clone was seen a handful of times. This chain joins TRBV13 and TRBJ2-7, with D hard to call. Germline V gene lookup returns CDR1 PRHDT and CDR2 FYEKMQ (reference sequence). The CDR3 consists of 14 residues. With 4 bases removed from V and 1 base from J, the gap between germline ends came to 11 bases. The CDR3 region has the DNA TGTGCCAGCAGCTCCAAAACAGAATCCTACGAGCAGTACTTC. Its translation is CASSSKTESYEQYF.

V gene TRBV30 combines with J gene TRBJ1-5; TRBD1 matches 8 bases. The CDR3 runs 17 residues. Losses at the gene ends were 3 bases for V and 5 bases for J; bases not matched to a gene: 15. Looked up from germline, CDR1 is GTSNPN and CDR2 is SVGIG (reference sequence). DNA for the CDR3: TGTGCCTGGAGCTTTTCCTCCCCCGGACAGGGTCATCAGCCCCAGCATTTT. It specifies CAWSFSSPGQGHQPQHF.

The rearrangement uses TRBV6-5 and TRBJ1-6; possible D gene TRBD1, 6 bases. The germline V gene has CDR1 MNHEY and CDR2 SVGAGI. The CDR3 spans 12 residues. V was cut by 2 bases and J by 15 bases, with 11 bases left in between. The CDR3 sequence is CASSYGGEGLHF. The CDR3 DNA sequence: TGTGCCAGCAGTTACGGGGGCGAAGGCCTCCACTTT.

In this sample, this clone turned up a few times. V is TRBV18 and J is TRBJ2-1, with 9 bases fitting TRBD1. V shed 3 bases and J 6 bases; nucleotides not matched to a gene: 6. The CDR3 loop spans 15 amino acids. Germline V gene sequence: CDR1 KGHSH, CDR2 LQKENI. In DNA, the CDR3 is TGTGCCAGCTCACCGGGACAGGGAGTTTTCAATGAGCAGTTCTTC. It codes for CASSPGQGVFNEQFF.

The chain couples TRBV19 to TRBJ1-1; perhaps TRBD1 as D (6 bases). CDR1 LNHDA and CDR2 SQIVND come from the germline V gene (reference sequence). The CDR3 is 11 amino acids. V lost 6 bases to trimming and J lost 8 bases, with 10 bases between them. The CDR3: CASSLQGEAFF. The DNA for the CDR3 is TGTGCCAGTAGCCTCCAGGGGGAAGCTTTCTTT.

The chain combines TRBV18 with TRBJ2-1; TRBD1 agrees at 7 bases. V gave up 0 bases and J gave up 5 bases; unmatched junction bases: 4. Per the germline V gene, CDR1 is KGHSH and CDR2 is LQKENI. CDR3 length equals 15 residues. CDR3 nucleotide sequence: TGTGCCAGCTCACCACCGACAGGGAACAACAATGAGCAGTTCTTC. Its translation is CASSPPTGNNNEQFF.